This TCR beta chain was retrieved from a study of OX40 agonist ivuxolimab in advanced cancers. Study-level points and caveats: Clonal expansion was seen in CD4+ and CD8+ blood T cells by week 6 at 0.1 to 3.0 mg/kg.

Points on this clone: The antigen remains undetermined.

Sequenced by immunoSEQ multiplex PCR; TCRdb stores in-frame clones only, minus some. This sample yields some 77,000 clones, of which 92% are seen a single time; 6.5% to 9.5% belongs to the top ten. This specimen consisted of CD4+ or CD8+ T cells sorted from blood, obtained in a trial of the OX40 agonist ivuxolimab. The receptor's source is an adult with an advanced solid tumor such as melanoma, head and neck, liver or kidney cancer.

The CDR3 spells CASNQGADEQFF. The CDR3, as DNA: TGTGCCAGCAACCAGGGGGCAGATGAGCAGTTCTTC. The chain has TRBV6-6 and TRBJ2-1; 8 nucleotides align to TRBD1. Trimming at V came to 7 bases and at J to 8 bases, leaving 4 bases not matched to a gene. The CDR3 has 12 amino acids. Germline CDR1 MNHNY, CDR2 SVGAGI (reference sequence).